There are many counts of the clone carrying this T cell receptor (beta chain). The source material, RNA transcripts, was used to amplify TCR beta CDR3 regions. The HTBI primer set was used in a first-round RT-PCR of the TCR CDR3. MiXCR, applied by TCRdb to the multiplex PCR reads, yields one record per CDR3 protein. The data hold under 350,000 distinct CDR3 sequences, with around 20% observed a single time. This sample is part of a study of T cells in Graves' hyperthyroidism and ophthalmopathy. Hyperthyroidism had been newly diagnosed in patients aged 18 to 65, and its duration was under 2 months. The CDR3 is 17 amino acids. Germline V gene data show CDR1 as SEHNR and CDR2 as FQNEAQ (reference sequence). The J segment lost 5 bases and the V segment lost 5 bases, leaving 16 bases of the junction unmatched.

This clonotype was sampled from a woman aged 45-60 years with Graves' hyperthyroidism. The sequenced sample was blood. The rearrangement joins TRBV7-9 to TRBJ1-2, with 8 bases fitting TRBD1. The CDR3 region has the DNA TGTGCCAGCAGCCCCGTACAGGACAGGGCCTTAAATTATGGCTACACCTTC. This translates into CASSPVQDRALNYGYTF.